This TCR beta chain was found in a study of cytomegalovirus exposure and HLA in healthy donors. Study observations and caveats: The study found most TCR sequences rare, yet found some public TCRs in many donors.

In its sample, this clone was seen once. Its antigen is undetermined. The assay was immunoSEQ multiplex PCR, and TCRdb's table has in-frame clones only and misses some. Among roughly 60,000 clones listed, around 92% were seen once. The donors formed part of the approximately 120-subject validation cohort, distinct from the 666-subject first cohort. The CDR3 has 15 residues. The ends were cut back, 5 bases at V and 1 base at J, with 14 bases in the middle. CDR1 MNHEY and CDR2 SVGAGI come from the germline V gene. The source is a woman younger than 30 in good health and CMV-seronegative. This chain joins TRBV6-5 and TRBJ2-5; a possible D gene is TRBD2 (5 bases). Sequenced material: PBMCs. The CDR3 DNA reads TGTGCCAGCAGTGCAGAAAACGAGGGCCAAGAGACCCAGTACTTC. Residues: CASSAENEGQETQYF.